The 5 T cell receptor beta chains below come from one sample, sequenced in a study of cytomegalovirus exposure and HLA in healthy donors (dated by TCRdb to the late 2010s). The library was produced with the immunoSEQ multiplex PCR assay. A mixture of 60 forward primers for TCR Vbeta segments and 13 reverse primers for TCR Jbeta segments was used in the multiplex PCR. In TCRdb, the immuneACCESS table is reduced to in-frame sequences with V and J assigned. These tables do not hold every clone; where another copy was compared, an unresolved V gene accounts for under half, and the others remain unexplained. A total of 150,000 to 200,000 clones appear in this sample, 60% to 85% of them only once. About 1.6% of the sample belongs to the ten largest clones. Sequencing was performed on PBMCs. Receptors originate from a man aged 18 to 29 in good health and CMV-seronegative.

The chain is built from TRBV19 and TRBJ1-1, with a tentative D call TRBD1 (5 bases). Germline CDR1 is LNHDA and CDR2 is SQIVND (reference sequence). This CDR3 spans 16 amino acids. V lost 1 base and J lost 0, with 12 bases in between. The CDR3 coding sequence is TGTGCCAGTAGTATAGGGGGACTGTTCATGAACACTGAAGCTTTCTTT. It yields the protein CASSIGGLFMNTEAFF. Full variable domain (remainder filled in from reference TRBV19 and TRBJ1-1): DGGITQSPKYLFRKEGQNVTLSCEQNLNHDAMYWYRQDPGQGLRLIYYSQIVNDFQKGDIAEGYSVSREKKESFPLTVTSAQKNPTAFYLCASSIGGLFMNTEAFFGQGTRLTVV.

The chain couples TRBV28 to TRBJ1-2; a weak D match, TRBD1 (6 bases). CDR1 is MDHEN and CDR2 is SYDVKM in the germline V gene. V lost 10 bases and J 7 bases, leaving 16 bases between the germline ends. The CDR3 extends over 12 amino acids. The DNA for the CDR3 is TGTGCCATCCAGAAACAGGGCGTTGGCTACACCTTC. Protein: CAIQKQGVGYTF.

This chain links TRBV11-3 with TRBJ2-7; D is uncertain. Germline V gives CDR1 SGHNT, CDR2 YENEEA. The CDR3 extends over 16 amino acids. Trimming shortened V by 6 bases and J by 0 bases, and 18 bases separated the two germline ends. CDR3 DNA sequence: TGTGCCAGCAGGGGCCTGCTCTTGCCCGACTCCTACGAGCAGTACTTC. This gives the protein CASRGLLLPDSYEQYF.

This clone was seen only a few times. V gene TRBV30 combines with J gene TRBJ1-4; a possible D gene is TRBD1 (5 bases). Germline CDR1 reads GTSNPN; CDR2 reads SVGIG (reference sequence). This CDR3 spans 15 amino acids. Trimming cost V 0 bases and J 7 bases, with 15 bases left between them. The CDR3 bases are TGTGCCTGGAGTGTACAGGACCTATGGCGTGAAAAACTGTTTTTT. The encoded protein is CAWSVQDLWREKLFF.

This chain connects TRBV5-5 to TRBJ1-6; D remains unclear. V dropped 0 bases and J dropped 14 bases, with 12 bases sitting between them. Germline CDR1 reads SGHKS; CDR2 reads YYEKEE (reference sequence). The CDR3 is 13 residues long. CDR3 residues: CASSLDSSRTLHF. Here the CDR3 DNA reads TGTGCCAGCAGCTTGGATAGCTCTAGGACCCTCCACTTT.